This T cell receptor (beta chain) was identified during a study of blood T cells in healthy people across ages. Germline values: CDR1 GTSNPN, CDR2 SVGIG (reference sequence). This CDR3 comprises 12 residues. For the second PCR, which ran for about 6 to 11 cycles, a sample-barcoded 5' primer and a J-beta primer mix were used. TCRdb analysed the 5' RACE reads with MiXCR anew, one entry per CDR3 protein. The table includes roughly 1.5 million distinct CDR3 sequences, roughly 43% detected once. The material sequenced was blood. The chain carries TRBV30 and TRBJ2-5; D is undetermined. TRBJ2-7 matches the DNA end more closely, so the J call is doubtful. This receptor was identified in a woman between 18 and 30 years old in good health. The DNA for the CDR3 is TGTGCCTGGAGGGAACAGTCCTACGAGCAGTACTTC. Protein: CAWREQSYEQYF.